This T cell receptor beta chain was profiled in a study of T-cell reconstitution after alpha-beta-depleted transplantation in children. Broader study findings: Surviving recipient T cells and intrathymic progenitors accounted for some patients' high TCRbeta diversity at day 60. T-cell counts and diversity at one year following transplant were attributed mainly to newly produced T cells. About two months after transplant, alpha-beta T cells reportedly came from several hundred expanded graft clones.

Unique molecular identifiers featured in how the TCRbeta library was prepared. TCRdb recomputed calls from the PCR reads with MiXCR, one row per CDR3 protein. The table shows approximately 130,000 distinct CDR3 sequences, with approximately 8.7% occurring only once. The V gene lost 7 bases and the J gene lost 6 bases, with 12 bases spanning the gap. Germline V gene data show CDR1 as SGHTA and CDR2 as FQGNSA. This CDR3 is 13 amino acids long. There are many counts of this clonotype. Its matching antigen is unknown. The input for sequencing was PBMCs, mostly from graft donor cells, taken 180 days after TCRalphabeta/CD19-depleted stem cell transplant. The rearrangement uses TRBV7-2 and TRBJ2-2; possible D gene TRBD1, 6 bases. This receptor was taken from a girl in the first two years of life who had a stem cell transplant for combined immunodeficiency, so the T cells may come from the graft donor. CDR3 coding DNA: TGTGCCAGCAAGGACAGTGGGGCCGGGGAGCTGTTTTTT. Translation: CASKDSGAGELFF. The variable domain in full, with the rest retrieved from reference TRBV7-2 and TRBJ2-2, is GAGVSQSPSNKVTEKGKDVELRCDPISGHTALYWYRQSLGQGLEFLIYFQGNSAPDKSGLPSDRFSAERTGGSVSTLTIQRTQQEDSAVYLCASKDSGAGELFFGEGSRLTVL.